A single sample is the source of the 25 T cell receptor beta chains below, sequenced in a study of T-cell memory formation after mild COVID-19. A single record per CDR3 protein comes from TCRdb applying MiXCR to the 5' RACE reads. The sample shows about 560,000 distinct CDR3 sequences, roughly 17% of them seen only once. The sample was PBMCs or a T cell subset sorted from them (not recorded which). The receptors originated from an adult woman who had mild COVID-19 (a few samples of this study predate the infection). Cell type and time point are not known.

This clonotype was seen more than once but under ten times. The chain is built from TRBV13 and TRBJ1-1; D gene unclear. With 2 bases removed from V and 5 bases from J, the gap between germline ends came to 12 bases. The germline CDR1 and CDR2 sequences are PRHDT and FYEKMQ (reference sequence). The CDR3 contains 14 residues. The CDR3 loop is CASSLSGAGTEAFF. CDR3 DNA sequence: TGTGCCAGCAGCTTATCGGGCGCGGGGACTGAAGCTTTCTTT. Complete variable domain (other parts from reference TRBV13 and TRBJ1-1): AAGVIQSPRHLIKEKRETATLKCYPIPRHDTVYWYQQGPGQDPQFLISFYEKMQSDKGSIPDRFSAQQFSDYHSELNMSSLELGDSALYFCASSLSGAGTEAFFGQGTRLTVV.

This clonotype showed up many times. The chain employs TRBV10-3 and TRBJ2-5; perhaps TRBD2 as D (5 bases). Germline CDR1 ENHRY, CDR2 SYGVKD. This CDR3 is built from 17 residues. Trimming removed 0 bases at V and 5 bases at J, with 19 bases between. The CDR3 sequence: CAISESEAPGLKETQYF. The CDR3, as DNA: TGTGCCATCAGTGAGTCGGAGGCTCCCGGTTTGAAGGAGACCCAGTACTTC.

The genes are TRBV18 and TRBJ2-1; 10 bases fit TRBD2. This CDR3 is 15 amino acids long. Per germline, CDR1 KGHSH and CDR2 LQKENI. Unmatched junction bases numbered 6, after V lost 0 bases and J lost 10 bases. The CDR3 DNA reads TGTGCCAGCTCACCACCTTCTAGCGGGAGAGTCGAGCAGTTCTTC. It codes for CASSPPSSGRVEQFF.

CDR3 region: CASRELWGREETQYF. CDR3 bases: TGTGCCAGCAGGGAACTATGGGGGAGGGAGGAGACCCAGTACTTC. This sequence joins TRBV6-6 and TRBJ2-5; 7 nucleotides line up with TRBD2. Germline V gene lookup returns CDR1 MNHNY and CDR2 SVGAGI (reference sequence). V lost 6 bases to trimming and J lost 5 bases; unmatched junction nucleotides: 12. The CDR3 loop spans 15 amino acids.

This clonotype was picked up a small number of times. The chain combines TRBV25-1 with TRBJ1-1; no clear D. The CDR3 has 14 residues. Germline V gives CDR1 MGHDK, CDR2 SYGVNS. V shed 1 base and J shed 4 bases, with 10 bases lying between them. The CDR3 DNA reads TGTGCCAGCAGTGAATTGAAGGGAAGCACTGAAGCTTTCTTT. This encodes CASSELKGSTEAFF. Variable domain in full (rest from reference TRBV25-1 and TRBJ1-1): EADIYQTPRYLVIGTGKKITLECSQTMGHDKMYWYQQDPGMELHLIHYSYGVNSTEKGDLSSESTVSRIRTEHFPLTLESARPSHTSQYLCASSELKGSTEAFFGQGTRLTVV.

This clonotype was observed a handful of times. The rearrangement uses TRBV7-4 and TRBJ1-4; weak D call: TRBD1 (5 bases). Trimming cost V 8 bases and J 2 bases, with 15 bases left between them. There are 15 residues in the CDR3. CDR1 is SGHVT, CDR2 SQSDAQ, per germline. The CDR3: CASPEGASTNEKLFF. CDR3 coding DNA: TGTGCCAGCCCGGAAGGGGCATCGACTAATGAAAAACTGTTTTTT.

The V gene is TRBV11-2, the J gene TRBJ2-7, with 8 bases aligning to TRBD2. V lost 3 bases and J lost 2; bases outside the gene matches: 9. The germline V gene has CDR1 SGHAT and CDR2 FQNNGV. The CDR3 length is 16 residues. The CDR3 DNA is TGTGCCAGCAGCTTTTCTATAGCGGGGCGGACCTACGAGCAGTACTTC. As protein: CASSFSIAGRTYEQYF.

This clonotype was observed a handful of times. V usage is TRBV11-2 and J usage is TRBJ2-1, with 7 bases fitting TRBD1. This CDR3 spans 16 amino acids. Germline assignment: CDR1 SGHAT and CDR2 FQNNGV. V shed 5 bases, J shed 5 bases, and the junction held 12 bases outside the gene matches. The CDR3 nucleotides read TGTGCCAGCAGCCTGTTCGGCGCAGGGACAGACAATGAGCAGTTCTTC. Protein: CASSLFGAGTDNEQFF.

This clonotype was seen at least ten times. The rearrangement joins TRBV5-1 to TRBJ2-3, with D maybe TRBD1 (6 bases). Trimming removed 6 bases from V and 3 bases from J, with 14 bases in between. This CDR3 has 14 residues. From germline, CDR1 is SGHRS and CDR2 YFSETQ. The CDR3 nucleotides are TGCGCCAGCACTAAAGGCCAGGGGACAGATACGCAGTATTTT. It yields the protein CASTKGQGTDTQYF. Combining the CDR3 with reference TRBV5-1 and TRBJ2-3 gives the whole variable domain KAGVTQTPRYLIKTRGQQVTLSCSPISGHRSVSWYQQTPGQGLQFLFEYFSETQRNKGNFPGRFSGRQFSNSRSEMNVSTLELGDSALYLCASTKGQGTDTQYFGPGTRLTVL.

This clonotype was detected only a few times. The chain recombines TRBV12-3 or TRBV12-4 with TRBJ2-1; D may match TRBD1 or TRBD2 (5 bases each). The V gene lost 3 bases and the J gene lost 8 bases, with 11 bases spanning the gap. There are 13 residues in the CDR3. CDR3 nucleotide sequence: TGTGCCAGCAGTTTCGGCCAGGGAGATGAGCAGTTCTTC. It translates to CASSFGQGDEQFF.

This clonotype was counted between two and nine times. The J gene is TRBJ2-2, the V gene TRBV7-9; D is undetermined. This CDR3 contains 14 residues. V lost 5 bases and J 6 bases, leaving 13 bases between the germline ends. CDR1 and CDR2 from the germline V gene are SEHNR and FQNEAQ (reference sequence). In DNA form, the CDR3 reads TGTGCCAGCAGCCTCATGCAGCCGGCCGGGGAGCTGTTTTTT. Translation gives CASSLMQPAGELFF.

The chain joins TRBV20-1 to TRBJ2-5; maybe TRBD2 (6 bases). V lost 3 bases and J 5 bases, leaving 16 bases between the germline ends. The CDR3 covers 14 residues. CDR1 is DFQATT and CDR2 is SNEGSKA in the germline V gene (reference sequence). The CDR3: CSASSGTVWETQYF. CDR3 sequence (DNA): TGCAGTGCTAGTTCCGGGACTGTCTGGGAGACCCAGTACTTC.

This clonotype was counted between two and nine times. The chain is built from TRBV20-1 and TRBJ1-5; a possible D gene is TRBD1 (6 bases). This CDR3 region has 13 residues. V gave up 5 bases and J gave up 5 bases, with 13 bases separating them. Germline-derived CDR1 and CDR2 are DFQATT and SNEGSKA (reference sequence). The CDR3 nucleotides read TGCAGTGCTCGGGTACCAGGGGATCAGCCCCAGCATTTT. It translates to CSARVPGDQPQHF.

This clonotype came up once. V usage is TRBV30 and J usage is TRBJ1-1; TRBD1 aligns across 7 bases. The V and J ends lost 3 bases and 2 bases, in that order; junction bases with no gene match: 6. Germline CDR1 is GTSNPN and CDR2 is SVGIG (reference sequence). The CDR3 consists of 14 residues. The CDR3 loop is CAWSIDRVNTEAFF. The CDR3 DNA reads TGTGCCTGGAGCATAGACAGGGTTAACACTGAAGCTTTCTTT.

The chain couples TRBV7-2 to TRBJ2-1; no clear D gene. CDR3 length: 17 amino acids. Germline lookup yields CDR1 SGHTA and CDR2 FQGNSA. Trimming shortened V by 2 bases and J by 0 bases, and 14 bases separated the two germline ends. CDR3 sequence (DNA): TGTGCCAGCAGCTTAAGGGTCAGAGGCAGCTCCTACAATGAGCAGTTCTTC. As protein: CASSLRVRGSSYNEQFF.

In its sample, this clonotype was seen a few times. This chain links TRBV4-1 with TRBJ2-3, with TRBD2 matching over 11 bases. Trimming removed 1 base from V and 4 bases from J; junction bases left unmatched: 7. Germline CDR1 is MGHRA and CDR2 is YSYEKL. This CDR3 is built from 17 residues. DNA for the CDR3: TGCGCCAGCAGCCAAGCCGTCCTAGCGGGGGGTTCAGATACGCAGTATTTT. It codes for CASSQAVLAGGSDTQYF.

This clonotype was seen only a few times. The rearrangement uses TRBV15 and TRBJ2-3, with a possible D match to TRBD2 (6 bases). This CDR3 has 18 residues. The V gene's germline CDR1 is LNHNV and CDR2 YYDKDF (reference sequence). The ends were cut back, 2 bases at V and 0 bases at J, with 18 bases in the middle. The CDR3: CATSRIWRDGTSTDTQYF. The CDR3 nucleotides read TGTGCCACCAGCAGAATATGGCGGGACGGGACTAGCACAGATACGCAGTATTTT.

The chain couples TRBV19 to TRBJ2-5, with unresolved D. Deletions cut 4 bases from V and 7 bases from J, with 10 bases between. CDR3 size: 12 residues. CDR1 and CDR2 (germline): LNHDA, SQIVND (reference sequence). CDR3 nucleotide sequence: TGTGCCAGTAGTAGGGTCGGCGGGACCCAGTACTTC. Translated, it gives CASSRVGGTQYF.

The sample holds a few counts of this clonotype. This sequence joins TRBV29-1 and TRBJ1-1, with D unresolved. The germline V gene encodes CDR1 SQVTM and CDR2 ANQGSEA. The CDR3 runs 11 residues. The ends were cut back, 7 bases at V and 3 bases at J, with 9 bases in the middle. CDR3 amino acids: CSGLWDTEAFF. In nucleotides, the CDR3 is TGCAGCGGCCTTTGGGACACTGAAGCTTTCTTT.

This clonotype was seen only a few times. As DNA, the CDR3 is TGTGCCAGCAGCTTAGTAGCGGGAGGGAGTAGAGAGACCCAGTACTTC. Its translation: CASSLVAGGSRETQYF. The chain couples TRBV7-2 to TRBJ2-5; 11 nucleotides match TRBD2. Looked up from germline, CDR1 is SGHTA and CDR2 is FQGNSA. CDR3 length equals 16 residues. V trimming: 1 base; J trimming: 4 bases; junction bases outside the gene matches: 5.

The chain carries TRBV10-3 and TRBJ1-2; D may be TRBD1 (5 bases). The CDR3 has 14 amino acids. Germline V CDR1 and CDR2: ENHRY, SYGVKD. Trimming removed 6 bases from V and 4 bases from J, with 15 bases in between. CDR3 in amino acids: CAISSLGVSYGYTF. CDR3 coding DNA: TGTGCCATCAGCTCCCTGGGGGTCAGCTATGGCTACACCTTC.

This clonotype was found a few times. The V and J genes are TRBV3-1 and TRBJ2-7, with D uncertain. Trimming took 0 bases from V and 2 from J, leaving 11 bases between them. Per germline, CDR1 LGHDT and CDR2 YNNKEL (reference sequence). There are 15 residues in the CDR3. CDR3 residues: CASSQDGGVPYEQYF. CDR3 DNA sequence: TGTGCCAGCAGCCAAGACGGTGGAGTACCCTACGAGCAGTACTTC.

This clonotype was detected a few times. The rearrangement uses TRBV2 and TRBJ1-2; D perhaps matches TRBD1 (5 bases). The CDR3 runs to 14 residues. The germline V gene has CDR1 SNHLY and CDR2 FYNNEI. Trimming removed 7 bases at V and 0 bases at J, with 12 bases between. CDR3 bases: TGTGCCAGCACCCGGGACGTAGCTAACTATGGCTACACCTTC. It is translated as CASTRDVANYGYTF.

This clonotype was counted a few times. V usage is TRBV6-4 and J usage is TRBJ2-7; 9 bases align to TRBD1. CDR3 length: 15 residues. The junction had 11 bases not matched to a gene; V was cut back by 6 bases and J by 5 bases. Germline CDR1 is MRHNA and CDR2 is SNTAGT. CDR3 loop: CASSPQWDRAHEQYF. CDR3 in DNA: TGTGCCAGCAGCCCCCAATGGGACAGGGCCCACGAGCAGTACTTC.

This clonotype has a handful of counts. The J gene is TRBJ1-4, the V gene TRBV5-1; 7 nucleotides agree with TRBD1. V lost 1 base, J lost 5 bases, and 8 bases stayed unmatched. The CDR3 loop spans 16 amino acids. Germline loops: CDR1 SGHRS, CDR2 YFSETQ. CDR3 in DNA: TGCGCCAGCAGCTTGCCACTAGGGACAGAGAATGAAAAACTGTTTTTT. It is translated as CASSLPLGTENEKLFF.